The clone carrying this TCR beta chain was counted between two and nine times. This sample is part of a study of blood T cell repertoires in COVID-19. Study-wide context: Researchers got acute and convalescent COVID-19 samples from the United States, Italy and Spain. T cells, B-cell-depleted T cells, or PBMCs provided the cDNA or gDNA that served as material.

Authors' data handling: Nucleated cell counts were estimated from reference gene primer amplification. Clones were sequenced by immunoSEQ multiplex PCR, and TCRdb holds only the in-frame ones, with some missing. Clonal size and the V and J genes are those of that table, whereas D and trimming came from the DNA. This sample has 55,000 to 65,000 clones, with 82% found just once. Germline V gene sequence: CDR1 SGHVS, CDR2 FQNEAQ. The V segment lost 5 bases and the J segment 8 bases; nucleotides outside the gene matches: 9. The CDR3 is 15 residues long. J is TRBJ2-1 and V is TRBV7-8; 10 positions agree with TRBD1. The sample comprised peripheral blood. This receptor was identified in a human donor in a cohort sampled during active COVID-19. As DNA, the CDR3 is TGTGCCAGCAGCGGGGACAGGGGCCTACCGGATGAGCAGTTCTTC. Amino acids: CASSGDRGLPDEQFF.